Below, 5 T cell receptor beta chains from the same sample are listed, as sequenced in a study of shared clonotypes between healthy human individuals. Sequenced by immunoSEQ multiplex PCR; TCRdb stores in-frame clones only, minus some. Altogether about 960,000 clones are present, 76% being singletons, with the ten largest covering approximately 1.5%. What was sequenced was memory CD4+ T cells sorted from blood. Sample subset: CD45RA-negative fraction. Receptor source: a man aged 18 to 29 in good health.

The V call is TRBV5-1, the J call TRBJ2-6, with D perhaps TRBD1 (6 bases). The CDR3 contains 15 residues. The V gene lost 1 base and the J gene lost 2 bases, with 7 bases spanning the gap. Germline CDR1 is SGHRS and CDR2 is YFSETQ. The CDR3 DNA reads TGCGCCAGCAGCTTGACAGGGACTGGGGCCAACGTCCTGACTTTC. This translates into CASSLTGTGANVLTF.

Only a few counts were recorded for this clone. This chain joins TRBV2 and TRBJ2-5; D is undetermined. Per germline, CDR1 SNHLY and CDR2 FYNNEI. V dropped 5 bases and J dropped 2 bases, with 9 bases sitting between them. CDR3 size: 13 residues. This CDR3 is CASSRSPQETQYF. CDR3 nucleotide sequence: TGTGCCAGCAGTAGGAGCCCTCAAGAGACCCAGTACTTC.

V usage is TRBV28 and J usage is TRBJ2-3, with D hard to call. CDR3 length: 11 amino acids. The V and J ends lost 6 bases and 5 bases respectively, with 6 bases between them. CDR1 MDHEN and CDR2 SYDVKM come from the germline V gene. The CDR3 DNA reads as TGTGCCAGCAGGGTCCAAGATACGCAGTATTTT. Protein sequence: CASRVQDTQYF.

The chain combines TRBV28 with TRBJ1-4; D gene uncertain. V was trimmed by 7 bases and J by 3 bases, leaving 12 bases between them. There are 14 residues in the CDR3. Germline CDR1 MDHEN, CDR2 SYDVKM. The CDR3 DNA follows: TGTGCCAGCAACTCAAACGGAGCTAATGAAAAACTGTTTTTT. This codes for CASNSNGANEKLFF.

This clone was observed a handful of times. V is TRBV11-2 and J is TRBJ2-5, with D perhaps TRBD2 (6 bases). The CDR3 contains 16 residues. CDR1 SGHAT and CDR2 FQNNGV come from the germline V gene. Deletions cut 3 bases from V and 2 bases from J, with 16 bases between. CDR3 DNA: TGTGCCAGCAGCTTTATGGGCGGGGCCCGACAAGAGACCCAGTACTTC. It encodes CASSFMGGARQETQYF.